The clone carrying this T cell receptor beta chain was picked up one time. The antigen remains undetermined. The primer mix had 60 Vbeta and 13 Jbeta primers. Clones were sequenced by immunoSEQ multiplex PCR, and TCRdb holds only the in-frame ones, with some missing. The sample includes about 170,000 clones, roughly 85% of them seen just once. CDR3 size: 13 residues. Germline V gene sequence: CDR1 SGHRS, CDR2 YFSETQ. The V gene lost 0 bases and the J gene lost 7 bases, with 11 bases spanning the gap. The data originate from a study of cytomegalovirus exposure and HLA in healthy donors. About the study: The early release's HLA-typed donors yielded approximately 85 million unique TCRs. Broader study findings: In a later analysis, TCR association rates varied by HLA locus: DRB1 most, HLA-C fewest. As immune exposure information, only CMV serostatus was available.

Although they were nominally healthy when sampled, donors likely had unrecorded immune exposures. This sequence was found in a woman aged 45-65 years in good health and CMV-seropositive. The sequenced sample consisted of PBMCs. V and J are TRBV5-1 and TRBJ2-7; D is ambiguous. Here the CDR3 DNA reads TGCGCCAGCAGCTTGGAGGCGACCGGGGAGCAGTACTTC. This translates into CASSLEATGEQYF.